This T cell receptor beta chain was documented in a study of spatial heterogeneity in lung cancer. Time point given: sample taken at primary tumor resection. Frozen PBMC, nontumor lung or tumor provided whole RNA, which was sequenced unsorted. This clonotype came up many times. TCRdb processed the 5' RACE reads anew with MiXCR; each CDR3 protein has one entry. The table shows around 23,000 distinct CDR3 sequences, with about 3% occurring only once. The source material was PBMCs, sampled at surgery. The receptor was derived from a female donor with early-stage non-small cell lung cancer.

This CDR3 is CASSLFQSRTEAFF. In nucleotides, the CDR3 is TGTGCCAGCAGCTTATTCCAGAGTCGGACTGAAGCTTTCTTT. The V and J genes are TRBV11-2 and TRBJ1-1; no clear D. This CDR3 has 14 amino acids. Germline CDR1 SGHAT, CDR2 FQNNGV. Between the trimmed V and J ends, which lost 2 bases and 5 bases, there was a span of 12 bases. Using reference TRBV11-2 and TRBJ1-1 for the parts outside the CDR3, the full variable domain is EAGVAQSPRYKIIEKRQSVAFWCNPISGHATLYWYQQILGQGPKLLIQFQNNGVVDDSQLPKDRFSAERLKGVDSTLKIQPAKLEDSAVYLCASSLFQSRTEAFFGQGTRLTVV.